This record covers a single TCR beta chain. When the RNA was reverse transcribed, random hexamers were used with an input of about 0.5 to 1 ug. The authors amplified TCR beta CDR3 across 54 Vbeta and 13 Jbeta using immunoSEQ multiplex PCR. MiXCR, run by TCRdb on the immunoSEQ multiplex PCR reads, gives a single entry per CDR3 protein. The sample yields approximately 130,000 distinct CDR3 sequences, around nine tenths seen once. These data are taken from a study of CD8 T cells in Susac syndrome. The authors sequenced TCR beta from blood CD8+ and CD4+ T cells. Germline CDR1 SGHTA, CDR2 FQGTGA. Trimming cost V 5 bases and J 9 bases; bases outside gene matches: 13. The CDR3 has 14 residues.

The chain has TRBV7-3 and TRBJ2-7, with TRBD1 identical over 7 bases. The specimen was CD8+ T cells from PBMCs. This receptor was obtained from a human donor with multiple sclerosis. CDR3 residues: CASSLIGTGARQYF. CDR3 nucleotide sequence: TGTGCCAGCAGCCTCATTGGAACAGGGGCTCGGCAGTACTTC.